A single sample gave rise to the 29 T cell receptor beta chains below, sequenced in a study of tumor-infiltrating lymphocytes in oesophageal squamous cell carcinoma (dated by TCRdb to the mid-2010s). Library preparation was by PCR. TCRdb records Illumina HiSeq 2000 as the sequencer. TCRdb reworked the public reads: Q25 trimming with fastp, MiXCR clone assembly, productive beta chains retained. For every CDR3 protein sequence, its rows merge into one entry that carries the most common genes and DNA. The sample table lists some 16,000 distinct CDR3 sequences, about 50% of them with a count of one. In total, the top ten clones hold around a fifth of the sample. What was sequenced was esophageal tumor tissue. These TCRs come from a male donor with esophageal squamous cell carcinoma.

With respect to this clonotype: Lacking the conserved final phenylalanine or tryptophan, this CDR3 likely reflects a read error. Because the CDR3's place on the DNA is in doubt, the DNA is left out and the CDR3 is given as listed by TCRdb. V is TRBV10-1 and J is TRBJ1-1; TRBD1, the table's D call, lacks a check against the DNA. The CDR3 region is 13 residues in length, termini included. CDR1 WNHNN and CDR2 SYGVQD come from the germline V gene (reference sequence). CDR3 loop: CASREIHPSTSAP.

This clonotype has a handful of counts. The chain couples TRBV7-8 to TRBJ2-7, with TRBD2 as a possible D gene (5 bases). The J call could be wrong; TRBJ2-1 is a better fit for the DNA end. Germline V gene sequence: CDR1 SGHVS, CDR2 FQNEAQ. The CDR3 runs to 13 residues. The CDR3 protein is CASSLDLNNEQFF. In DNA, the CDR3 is TGTGCCAGCAGCTTGGACTTAAACAATGAGCAGTTCTTC.

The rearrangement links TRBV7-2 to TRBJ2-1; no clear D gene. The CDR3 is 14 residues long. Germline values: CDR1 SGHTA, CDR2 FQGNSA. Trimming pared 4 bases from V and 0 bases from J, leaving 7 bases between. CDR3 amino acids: CASSYPSSYNEQFF. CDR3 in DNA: TGTGCCAGCAGCTACCCCTCCTCCTACAATGAGCAGTTCTTC.

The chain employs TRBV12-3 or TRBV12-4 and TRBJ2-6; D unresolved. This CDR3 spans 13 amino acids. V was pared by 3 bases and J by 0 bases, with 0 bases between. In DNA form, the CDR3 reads TGTGCCAGCAGTTTCTCTGGGGCCAACGTCCTGACTTTC. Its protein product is CASSFSGANVLTF.

CDR3 DNA sequence: TGTGCCAGCAGCTCCGGGCACAGGGAGGCCGATACGCAGTATTTT. This codes for CASSSGHREADTQYF. This sequence joins TRBV7-9 and TRBJ2-3; the D gene could be TRBD1 or TRBD2 (6 bases each). V was clipped by 4 bases and J by 6 bases, with 17 bases between them. This CDR3 is built from 15 residues. CDR1 and CDR2 from the germline V gene are SEHNR and FQNEAQ (reference sequence).

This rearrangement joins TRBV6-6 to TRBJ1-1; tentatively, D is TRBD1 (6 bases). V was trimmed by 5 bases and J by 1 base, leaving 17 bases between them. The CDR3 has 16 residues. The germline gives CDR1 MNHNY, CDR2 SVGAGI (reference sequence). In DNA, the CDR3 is TGTGCCAGCAGTAGGGGGAGTGGAGGGGAGAACACTGAAGCTTTCTTT. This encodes CASSRGSGGENTEAFF.

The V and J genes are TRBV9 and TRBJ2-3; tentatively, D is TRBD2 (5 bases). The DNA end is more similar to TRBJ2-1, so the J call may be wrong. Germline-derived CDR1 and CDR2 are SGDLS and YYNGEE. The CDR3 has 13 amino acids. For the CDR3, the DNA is TGTGCCAGCAGCGCCGGACTTTGGAATGAGCAGTTCTTC. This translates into CASSAGLWNEQFF.

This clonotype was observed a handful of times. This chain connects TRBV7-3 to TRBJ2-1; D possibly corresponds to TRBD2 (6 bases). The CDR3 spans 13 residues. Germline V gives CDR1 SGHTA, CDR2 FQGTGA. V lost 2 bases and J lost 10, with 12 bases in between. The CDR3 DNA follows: TGTGCCAGCAGCTTAGGAGGGGTCGGCGAGCAGTTCTTC. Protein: CASSLGGVGEQFF.

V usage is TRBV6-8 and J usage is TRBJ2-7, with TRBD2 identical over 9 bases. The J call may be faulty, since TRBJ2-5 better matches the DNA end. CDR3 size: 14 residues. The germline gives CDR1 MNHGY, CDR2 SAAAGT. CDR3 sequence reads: CASSVGLAQETQYF. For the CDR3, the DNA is TGTGCCAGCAGTGTGGGACTAGCCCAAGAGACCCAGTACTTC.

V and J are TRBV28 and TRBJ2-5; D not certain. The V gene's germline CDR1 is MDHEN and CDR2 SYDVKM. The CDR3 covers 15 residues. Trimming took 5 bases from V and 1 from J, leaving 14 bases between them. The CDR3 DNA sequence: TGTGCCAGCAGTCCCCTCCTTAAGTCCCAAGAGACCCAGTACTTC. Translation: CASSPLLKSQETQYF. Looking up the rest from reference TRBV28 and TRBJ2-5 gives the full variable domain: DVKVTQSSRYLVKRTGEKVFLECVQDMDHENMFWYRQDPGLGLRLIYFSYDVKMKEKGDIPEGYSVSREKKERFSLILESASTNQTSMYLCASSPLLKSQETQYFGPGTRLLVL.

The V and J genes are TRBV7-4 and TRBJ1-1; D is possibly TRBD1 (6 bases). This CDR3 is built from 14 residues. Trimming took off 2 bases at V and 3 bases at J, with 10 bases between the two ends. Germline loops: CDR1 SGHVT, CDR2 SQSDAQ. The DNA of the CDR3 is TGTGCCAGCAGCTTATTAACAGGGTACACTGAAGCTTTCTTT. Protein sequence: CASSLLTGYTEAFF.

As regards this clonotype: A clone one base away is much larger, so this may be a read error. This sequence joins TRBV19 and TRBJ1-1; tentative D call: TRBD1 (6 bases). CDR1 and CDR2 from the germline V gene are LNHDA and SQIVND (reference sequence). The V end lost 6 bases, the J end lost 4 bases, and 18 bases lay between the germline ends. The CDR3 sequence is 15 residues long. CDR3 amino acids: CASSHTGLRSTEAFF. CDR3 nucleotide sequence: TGTGCCAGTAGCCATACAGGGCTACGGAGCACTGAAGCTTTCTTT. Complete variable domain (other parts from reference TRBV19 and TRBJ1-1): DGGITQSPKYLFRKEGQNVTLSCEQNLNHDAMYWYRQDPGQGLRLIYYSQIVNDFQKGDIAEGYSVSREKKESFPLTVTSAQKNPTAFYLCASSHTGLRSTEAFFGQGTRLTVV.

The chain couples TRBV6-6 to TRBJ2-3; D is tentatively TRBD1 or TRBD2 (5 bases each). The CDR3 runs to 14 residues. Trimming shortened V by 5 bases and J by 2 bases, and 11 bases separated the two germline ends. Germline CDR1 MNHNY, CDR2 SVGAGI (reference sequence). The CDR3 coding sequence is TGTGCCAGCAGTGAGGGCAGGGACACAGATACGCAGTATTTT. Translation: CASSEGRDTDTQYF.

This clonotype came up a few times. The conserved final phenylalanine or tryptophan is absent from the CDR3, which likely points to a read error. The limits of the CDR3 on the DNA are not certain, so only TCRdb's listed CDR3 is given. The CDR3 sequence: CASSLGRT. This chain joins TRBV7-3 and TRBJ2-6; TRBD1, the D gene given by the table, was not confirmed from the DNA. Including both end residues, the CDR3 is 8 amino acids long. In germline, CDR1 is SGHTA, CDR2 FQGTGA.

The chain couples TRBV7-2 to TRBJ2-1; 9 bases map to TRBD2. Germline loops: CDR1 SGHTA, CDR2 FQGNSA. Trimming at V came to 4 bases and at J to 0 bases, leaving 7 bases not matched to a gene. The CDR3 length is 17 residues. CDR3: CASSSTSGRGSYNEQFF. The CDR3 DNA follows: TGTGCCAGCAGCTCGACTAGCGGAAGAGGCTCCTACAATGAGCAGTTCTTC.

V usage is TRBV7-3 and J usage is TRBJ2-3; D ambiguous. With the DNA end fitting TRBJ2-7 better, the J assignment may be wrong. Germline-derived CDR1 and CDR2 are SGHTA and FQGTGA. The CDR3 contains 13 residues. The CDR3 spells CASSLNPSYEQYF. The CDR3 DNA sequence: TGTGCCAGCAGCTTAAATCCCTCCTACGAGCAGTACTTC.

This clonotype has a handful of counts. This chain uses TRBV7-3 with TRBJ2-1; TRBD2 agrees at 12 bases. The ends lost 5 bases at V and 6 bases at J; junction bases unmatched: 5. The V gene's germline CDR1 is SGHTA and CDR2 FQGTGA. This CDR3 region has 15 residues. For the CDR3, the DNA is TGTGCCAGCAGCGAGACTAGCGGGGGTTTCAATGAGCAGTTCTTC. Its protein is CASSETSGGFNEQFF.

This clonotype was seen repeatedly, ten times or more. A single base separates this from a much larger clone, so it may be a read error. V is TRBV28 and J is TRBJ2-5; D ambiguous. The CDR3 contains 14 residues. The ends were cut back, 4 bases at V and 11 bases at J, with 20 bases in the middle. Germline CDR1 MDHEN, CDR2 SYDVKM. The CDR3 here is CASSSLPTNNEQYF. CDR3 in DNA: TGTGCCAGCAGTTCACTACCAACTAACAATGAGCAGTACTTC.

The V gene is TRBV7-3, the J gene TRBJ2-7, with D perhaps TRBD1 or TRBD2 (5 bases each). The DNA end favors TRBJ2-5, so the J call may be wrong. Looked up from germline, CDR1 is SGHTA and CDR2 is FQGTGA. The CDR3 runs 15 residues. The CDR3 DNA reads TGTGCCAGCAGCTGTCCACCCACGGGGCGGGAGACCCAGTACTTC. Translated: CASSCPPTGRETQYF.

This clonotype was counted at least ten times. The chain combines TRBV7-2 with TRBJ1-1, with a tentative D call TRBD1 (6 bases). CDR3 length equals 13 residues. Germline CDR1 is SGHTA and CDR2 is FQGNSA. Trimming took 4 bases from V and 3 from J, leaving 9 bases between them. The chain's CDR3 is CASSWQGYTEAFF. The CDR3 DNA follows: TGTGCCAGCAGCTGGCAGGGGTACACTGAAGCTTTCTTT.

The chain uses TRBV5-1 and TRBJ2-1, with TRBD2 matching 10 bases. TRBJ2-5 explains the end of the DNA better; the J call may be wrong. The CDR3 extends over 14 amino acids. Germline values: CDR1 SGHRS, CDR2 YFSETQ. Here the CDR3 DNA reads TGCGCCAGCAGCTCTCCTAGCGGGAGAGAGACCCAGTACTTC. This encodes CASSSPSGRETQYF.

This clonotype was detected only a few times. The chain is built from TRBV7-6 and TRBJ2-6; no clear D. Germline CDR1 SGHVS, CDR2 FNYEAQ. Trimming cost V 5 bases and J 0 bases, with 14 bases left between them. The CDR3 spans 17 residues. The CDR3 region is CASSIRAWGSGANVLTF. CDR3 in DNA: TGTGCCAGCAGCATCCGGGCCTGGGGCTCTGGGGCCAACGTCCTGACTTTC. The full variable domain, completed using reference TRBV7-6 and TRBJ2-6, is GAGVSQSPRYKVTKRGQDVALRCDPISGHVSLYWYRQALGQGPEFLTYFNYEAQQDKSGLPNDRFSAERPEGSISTLTIQRTEQRDSAMYRCASSIRAWGSGANVLTFGAGSRLTVL.

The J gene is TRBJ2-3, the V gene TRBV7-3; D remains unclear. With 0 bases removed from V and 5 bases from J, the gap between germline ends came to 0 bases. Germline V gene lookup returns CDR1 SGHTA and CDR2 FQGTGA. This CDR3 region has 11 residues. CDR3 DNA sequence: TGTGCCAGCAGCTTAACAGATACGCAGTATTTT. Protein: CASSLTDTQYF.

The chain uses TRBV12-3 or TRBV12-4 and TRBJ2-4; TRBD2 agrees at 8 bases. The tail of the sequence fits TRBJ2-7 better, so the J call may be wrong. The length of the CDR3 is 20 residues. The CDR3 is CASSLVRSDLLAGLPYEQYF. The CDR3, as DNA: TGTGCCAGCAGTTTAGTACGGTCGGATCTTCTAGCGGGCCTCCCCTACGAGCAGTACTTC.

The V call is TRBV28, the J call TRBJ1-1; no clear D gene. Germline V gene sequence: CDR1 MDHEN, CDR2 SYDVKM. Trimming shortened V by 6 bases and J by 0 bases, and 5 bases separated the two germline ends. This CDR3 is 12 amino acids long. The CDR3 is CASRELNTEAFF. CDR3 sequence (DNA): TGTGCCAGCAGGGAATTGAACACTGAAGCTTTCTTT.

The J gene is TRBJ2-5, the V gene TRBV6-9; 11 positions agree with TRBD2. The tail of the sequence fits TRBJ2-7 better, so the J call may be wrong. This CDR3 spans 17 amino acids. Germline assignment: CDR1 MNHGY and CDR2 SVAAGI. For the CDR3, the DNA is TGTGCCAGCAGCCCGTTTAGCGGGGGGGCCTACTCCTACGAGCAGTACTTC. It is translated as CASSPFSGGAYSYEQYF.

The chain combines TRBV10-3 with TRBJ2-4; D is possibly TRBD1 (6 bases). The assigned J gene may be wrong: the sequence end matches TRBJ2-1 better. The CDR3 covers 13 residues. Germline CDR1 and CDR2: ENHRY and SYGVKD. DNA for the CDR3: TGTGCCATCAGCCCACCGACAGGCAATGAGCAGTTCTTC. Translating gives CAISPPTGNEQFF.

The CDR3 reads CSAREVREQAWETQYF. The CDR3 DNA is TGCAGTGCTAGAGAGGTTCGGGAACAGGCCTGGGAGACCCAGTACTTC. The genes are TRBV20-1 and TRBJ2-5; TRBD1 or TRBD2 may be the D gene (5 bases each). V shed 0 bases and J shed 5 bases, with 19 bases lying between them. Germline V gene lookup returns CDR1 DFQATT and CDR2 SNEGSKA (reference sequence). The CDR3 is 16 residues long.

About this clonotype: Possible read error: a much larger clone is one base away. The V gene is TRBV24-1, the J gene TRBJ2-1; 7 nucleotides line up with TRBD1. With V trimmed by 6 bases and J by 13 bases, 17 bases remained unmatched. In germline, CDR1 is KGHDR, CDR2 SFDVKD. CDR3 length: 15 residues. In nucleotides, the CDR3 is TGTGCCACCAGTCCCCGGCAGGGGGATAAAAACATTCAGTTCTTC. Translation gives CATSPRQGDKNIQFF.